Sequencing of this T cell receptor beta chain was carried out in a study of post-analysis software for immune sequencing data. General observations from the study: Patients had higher frequencies than controls of roughly 5 TRBV segments, including TRBV5-6, TRBV5-1 and TRBV20-1.

Concerning this clonotype itself: Its antigen is unidentified.

CDR3 size: 14 residues. Trimming removed 1 base from V and 3 bases from J, with 4 bases in between. CDR1 SGHAT and CDR2 FQNNGV come from the germline V gene. Unique molecular identifiers featured in each of the TCR beta cDNA libraries. MiXCR, applied by TCRdb to the PCR reads, yields one record per CDR3 protein. The data hold more than 450,000 distinct CDR3 sequences, with around 34% observed a single time. The sequence was obtained from a girl younger than 18 with multiple sclerosis. The rearrangement links TRBV11-2 to TRBJ2-6; no reliable D call. The specimen sequenced was blood. CDR3 in DNA: TGTGCCAGCAGCTTAGTTCGTGGGGCCAACGTCCTGACTTTC. It encodes CASSLVRGANVLTF.